This TCR beta chain derives from a study of T cells in Graves' hyperthyroidism and ophthalmopathy. V shed 6 bases and J 8 bases; nucleotides not matched to a gene: 9. CDR3 length: 14 residues. Germline-derived CDR1 and CDR2 are SGDLS and YYNGEE. RNA transcripts were the template for amplifying TCR beta CDR3 regions. The primer set for the first-round RT-PCR of the TCR CDR3 was HTBI. One entry per CDR3 protein, called by TCRdb with MiXCR from the multiplex PCR reads. Altogether a few hundred thousand distinct CDR3 sequences are present, about half being singletons, with the ten largest covering around 20%. Clinical symptoms, serum thyroxine and TRAb, thyroid ultrasound and orbital computed tomography together formed the diagnostic basis. General study findings and limits: Ophthalmopathy was separated from stable hyperthyroidism by a 13 V-J model. The model's output predicted ophthalmopathy at a median of about 6.5 months prior to onset.

Details on this clonotype: No antigen is known for it.

V gene TRBV9 combines with J gene TRBJ2-1; TRBD2 matches at 9 bases. Sequenced: peripheral blood or thyroid tissue (not recorded which). The TCR comes from an adult woman with Graves' disease, either hyperthyroidism or ophthalmopathy (not recorded which). The CDR3 spells CASNPAGGPHEQFF. CDR3 nucleotides: TGTGCCAGCAATCCCGCGGGAGGGCCGCATGAGCAGTTCTTC.